A single sample gave rise to the 5 T cell receptor beta chains below, sequenced in a study of cytomegalovirus exposure and HLA in healthy donors. The primer mix had 60 Vbeta and 13 Jbeta primers. Clones were read by immunoSEQ multiplex PCR, and TCRdb kept only the in-frame ones, dropping some. Of approximately 140,000 clones listed, around three quarters are singletons. Source material: PBMCs. The receptors originated from a man between 40 and 49 years old in good health and CMV-seropositive.

The genes are TRBV19 and TRBJ1-5; D not resolved. Germline CDR1 is LNHDA and CDR2 is SQIVND (reference sequence). V was pared by 5 bases and J by 4 bases, with 18 bases between. The CDR3 runs to 16 residues. CDR3 in DNA: TGTGCCAGTAGTGCCATATTACGGATACTAAATCAGCCCCAGCATTTT. This translates into CASSAILRILNQPQHF.

This chain uses TRBV7-9 with TRBJ1-1; TRBD1 is a possible D gene (6 bases). Germline loops: CDR1 SEHNR, CDR2 FQNEAQ (reference sequence). Deletions cut 5 bases from V and 10 bases from J, with 17 bases between. This CDR3 comprises 13 residues. The CDR3 region is CASSASLGGRAFF. CDR3 sequence (DNA): TGTGCCAGCAGCGCATCTTTGGGGGGGCGAGCTTTCTTT.

A remark on this clone: This sample also contains other DNA sequences that code for the same CDR3. The chain employs TRBV2 and TRBJ1-2; perhaps TRBD1 as D (5 bases). The CDR3 extends over 12 amino acids. Germline-derived CDR1 and CDR2 are SNHLY and FYNNEI. Trimming took 3 bases from V and 5 from J, leaving 7 bases between them. In DNA, the CDR3 is TGTGCCAGCAGTGAGGGGGGGTATGGCTACACCTTC. This codes for CASSEGGYGYTF.

This chain links TRBV5-1 with TRBJ2-5, with D tentatively TRBD1 (6 bases). Trimming pared 8 bases from V and 5 bases from J, leaving 16 bases between. The CDR3 consists of 13 residues. The germline V gene encodes CDR1 SGHRS and CDR2 YFSETQ. This chain's CDR3 is CASSPRGLETQYF. The CDR3 nucleotides read TGCGCCAGTTCCCCGAGGGGGTTGGAGACCCAGTACTTC. Drawing the rest from reference TRBV5-1 and TRBJ2-5, the complete variable domain is KAGVTQTPRYLIKTRGQQVTLSCSPISGHRSVSWYQQTPGQGLQFLFEYFSETQRNKGNFPGRFSGRQFSNSRSEMNVSTLELGDSALYLCASSPRGLETQYFGPGTRLLVL.

The V and J genes are TRBV11-2 and TRBJ2-7; D is perhaps TRBD1 (6 bases). Germline values: CDR1 SGHAT, CDR2 FQNNGV. This CDR3 is built from 17 residues. The V gene lost 0 bases and the J gene lost 7 bases, with 22 bases spanning the gap. This CDR3 is CASSLDPVGRGSGEQYF. Here the CDR3 DNA reads TGTGCCAGCAGCTTAGACCCGGTGGGCAGGGGCTCGGGGGAGCAGTACTTC.